The 14 T cell receptor beta chains below were found in one sample sequenced in a study of Graves' ophthalmopathy and Graves' hyperthyroidism. RNA transcripts yielded amplified TCR beta CDR3 regions. HTBI-primed RT-PCR formed the first round, and a multiplex PCR formed the second. Each CDR3 protein is one row after TCRdb ran MiXCR on the multiplex PCR reads. The sample lists about 210,000 distinct CDR3 sequences, 29% occurring once. Sequenced sample: peripheral blood. The receptors were sampled from a man over 45 with Graves' ophthalmopathy.

This clonotype was seen many times. This chain joins TRBV11-1 and TRBJ2-5, with 7 bases identical to TRBD1. V was pared by 5 bases and J by 1 base, with 4 bases of the junction left unmatched. This CDR3 region has 14 residues. Germline V gene data show CDR1 as SGHAT and CDR2 as FQDESV (reference sequence). The CDR3 DNA sequence: TGTGCCAGCAGCCGGGACAGCCTCCAAGAGACCCAGTACTTC. It encodes CASSRDSLQETQYF. The variable domain in full, completed from reference TRBV11-1 and TRBJ2-5, reads EAEVAQSPRYKITEKSQAVAFWCDPISGHATLYWYRQILGQGPELLVQFQDESVVDDSQLPKDRFSAERLKGVDSTLKIQPAELGDSAMYLCASSRDSLQETQYFGPGTRLLVL.

This clonotype was counted ten times or more. This sequence joins TRBV12-3 or TRBV12-4 and TRBJ2-2; 10 nucleotides align to TRBD1. The CDR3 length is 16 residues. V shed 10 bases, J shed 3 bases, and the junction held 11 bases outside the gene matches. Here the CDR3 DNA reads TGTGCCACCCGACGCGACAGGGGGCTAGACACCGGGGAGCTGTTTTTT. It encodes CATRRDRGLDTGELFF.

This clonotype was picked up many times. This chain uses TRBV12-3 or TRBV12-4 with TRBJ1-2; a possible D gene is TRBD1 (6 bases). The CDR3 spans 15 residues. V lost 3 bases, J lost 6 bases, and 17 bases lay in between. CDR3 protein: CASSFFPGASDGYTF. CDR3 DNA sequence: TGTGCCAGCAGTTTCTTTCCGGGGGCGTCAGATGGCTACACCTTC.

The table lists this clonotype with many counts. The V gene is TRBV5-5, the J gene TRBJ2-4; no clear D. This CDR3 is built from 11 residues. Germline CDR1 and CDR2: SGHKS and YYEKEE (reference sequence). Trimming shortened V by 1 base and J by 8 bases, and 4 bases separated the two germline ends. This chain's CDR3 is CASSLMDIQYF. CDR3 in DNA: TGTGCCAGCAGCTTGATGGACATTCAGTACTTC.

This clonotype was seen many times. The chain has TRBV12-3 or TRBV12-4 and TRBJ2-2, with D perhaps TRBD1 (6 bases). The CDR3 is 13 residues long. V lost 6 bases and J 7 bases, leaving 12 bases between the germline ends. The DNA of the CDR3 is TGTGCCAGCAGGATAACACAGGGCGGGGAGCTGTTTTTT. Translated, it gives CASRITQGGELFF.

This clonotype has at least ten counts. V is TRBV4-1 and J is TRBJ2-2; 8 bases match TRBD2. Germline-derived CDR1 and CDR2 are MGHRA and YSYEKL. J was trimmed by 0 bases and V by 4 bases; bases with no gene match: 1. The CDR3 covers 15 residues. The CDR3 sequence: CASSPAGANTGELFF. As DNA, the CDR3 is TGCGCCAGCAGCCCAGCGGGAGCGAACACCGGGGAGCTGTTTTTT.

This clonotype was found many times. This chain connects TRBV29-1 to TRBJ2-5; 8 bases fit TRBD1. The CDR3 consists of 13 residues. Germline assignment: CDR1 SQVTM and CDR2 ANQGSEA. The junction had 7 bases not matched to a gene; V was cut back by 3 bases and J by 7 bases. CDR3 sequence reads: CSVETGASGTQYF. The CDR3 bases are TGCAGCGTTGAGACAGGGGCGTCGGGGACCCAGTACTTC.

This clonotype showed up many times. A much larger clone lies a single base off, so this may be a read error. The CDR3 ends on some other residue instead of the conserved phenylalanine or tryptophan, so this is likely a read error. The chain employs TRBV7-8 and TRBJ2-2; D remains unclear. The germline V and J ends were trimmed by 5 bases and 6 bases, with 7 bases remaining between them. The CDR3 length is 12 residues. Per germline, CDR1 SGHVS and CDR2 FQNEAQ. CDR3 protein: CASSKGSGELFS. Written as DNA, the CDR3 is TGTGCCAGCAGCAAGGGTTCCGGGGAGCTGTTTTCT.

This clonotype was seen only a few times. The V gene is TRBV7-8, the J gene TRBJ2-7; 10 bases map to TRBD1. Germline V gene data show CDR1 as SGHVS and CDR2 as FQNEAQ. CDR3 size: 15 residues. The CDR3 bases are TGTACCGGCAGCTTAGTGGGACAGGGGTCCTACGAGCAGTACTTC. Its translation is CTGSLVGQGSYEQYF.

This clonotype was detected many times. V and J are TRBV2 and TRBJ2-7; 8 bases agree with TRBD2. The CDR3 length is 17 residues. The V segment lost 0 bases and the J segment 0 bases; nucleotides outside the gene matches: 7. Germline CDR1 SNHLY, CDR2 FYNNEI. The CDR3 reads CASSEAGREVPSYEQYF. In DNA, the CDR3 is TGTGCCAGCAGTGAAGCGGGGCGGGAGGTCCCCTCCTACGAGCAGTACTTC.

This clonotype was seen at least ten times. J is TRBJ2-2 and V is TRBV6-5, with D possibly matching TRBD2 (8 bases). The CDR3 runs 16 residues. The V and J ends lost 4 bases and 5 bases respectively, with 17 bases between them. The germline V gene has CDR1 MNHEY and CDR2 SVGAGI. CDR3 sequence (DNA): TGTGCCAGCAGTTTCGGGGGGGGACAGCCAACCGGGGAGCTGTTTTTT. Its protein is CASSFGGGQPTGELFF.

The table lists this clonotype with many counts. J is TRBJ2-1 and V is TRBV5-1, with TRBD2 matching over 16 bases. Trimming at V came to 4 bases and at J to 1 base, leaving 11 bases not matched to a gene. Germline V CDR1 and CDR2: SGHRS, YFSETQ. The CDR3 totals 20 residues. The CDR3 nucleotides read TGCGCCAGCAGCCTCACCGGGACTAGCGGGAGGGCCGGGTCCTACAATGAGCAGTTCTTC. Residues: CASSLTGTSGRAGSYNEQFF.

The V gene is TRBV28, the J gene TRBJ1-1; D is unclear. CDR1 MDHEN and CDR2 SYDVKM come from the germline V gene. Trimming pared 3 bases from V and 1 base from J, leaving 6 bases between. This CDR3 region has 13 residues. The CDR3: CASSFRWNTEAFF. Written as DNA, the CDR3 is TGTGCCAGCAGTTTTCGTTGGAACACTGAAGCTTTCTTT.

In this sample, this clonotype turned up many times. The CDR3, as DNA: TGTGCCAGCAGCAATGTGGGGGGATGGTTTCAAGAGACCCAGTACTTC. This sequence encodes CASSNVGGWFQETQYF. V usage is TRBV7-2 and J usage is TRBJ2-5; D may be TRBD2 (6 bases). The CDR3 length is 16 residues. V was trimmed by 5 bases and J by 2 bases, leaving 18 bases between them. Germline CDR1 is SGHTA and CDR2 is FQGNSA.